These 24 T cell receptor beta chains came from one sample sequenced in a study of PD-L1 blockade in urothelial cancer. The method was immunoSEQ multiplex PCR; TCRdb's version includes in-frame clones alone and lacks a portion of them. The table has tens of thousands of clones, approximately 80% seen once. The time point denotes: pretreatment peripheral blood. The specimen comprised PBMCs, sampled around atezolizumab (anti-PD-L1) treatment. These receptor sequences come from a man in his 70s with urothelial cancer.

The chain couples TRBV4-3 to TRBJ2-2, with D possibly matching TRBD1 (5 bases). The germline V gene has CDR1 LGHNA and CDR2 YSLEER. Trimming took off 4 bases at V and 1 base at J, with 7 bases between the two ends. The CDR3 length is 14 residues. In DNA, the CDR3 is TGCGCCAGCAGCCCCGGACAGAACACCGGGGAGCTGTTTTTT. Protein: CASSPGQNTGELFF.

V gene TRBV4-3 combines with J gene TRBJ1-2; possibly TRBD1 for D (5 bases). The CDR3 loop spans 15 amino acids. Per the germline V gene, CDR1 is LGHNA and CDR2 is YSLEER. V was trimmed by 4 bases and J by 1 base, leaving 13 bases between them. CDR3 residues: CASSPGQGLNYGYTF. CDR3 sequence (DNA): TGCGCCAGCAGCCCCGGGCAGGGCCTTAACTATGGCTACACCTTC.

This chain uses TRBV2 with TRBJ1-2, with 7 bases fitting TRBD1. Trimming took 8 bases from V and 3 from J; bases not matched to a gene: 6. CDR1 and CDR2 from the germline V gene are SNHLY and FYNNEI. The CDR3 extends over 13 amino acids. The CDR3 bases are TGTGCCAGCTCTCTCGGACAGGACTATGGCTACACCTTC. It is translated as CASSLGQDYGYTF.

The chain links TRBV7-9 to TRBJ1-1; 9 nucleotides line up with TRBD1. In germline, CDR1 is SEHNR, CDR2 FQNEAQ (reference sequence). The CDR3 loop spans 15 amino acids. The J segment lost 4 bases and the V segment lost 0 bases, leaving 3 bases of the junction unmatched. For the CDR3, the DNA is TGTGCCAGCAGCTTAGCGACAGGGGGGCCCACTGAAGCTTTCTTT. It specifies CASSLATGGPTEAFF.

CDR3 sequence (DNA): TGTGCCAGCTCCCCCAGGGCGGTGCAAGAGACCCAGTACTTC. It translates to CASSPRAVQETQYF. The chain uses TRBV18 and TRBJ2-5, with D possibly matching TRBD1 (5 bases). The germline V and J ends were trimmed by 6 bases and 2 bases, with 13 bases remaining between them. The CDR3 is 14 amino acids. From germline, CDR1 is KGHSH and CDR2 LQKENI.

This clone was found once. Here the CDR3 reads CASSLTGLSGSGNEQYF. CDR3 in DNA: TGTGCCAGCAGCTTGACAGGTCTTAGCGGGAGTGGGAACGAGCAGTACTTC. V usage is TRBV5-6 and J usage is TRBJ2-7; 9 bases are a match to TRBD2. The ends lost 1 base at V and 5 bases at J; junction bases unmatched: 13. CDR3 length: 17 amino acids. Germline V gives CDR1 SGHDT, CDR2 YYEEEE.

This clone was seen a handful of times. The V gene is TRBV25-1, the J gene TRBJ1-1; weak D call: TRBD1 (5 bases). The CDR3 runs 14 residues. Deletions cut 6 bases from V and 4 bases from J, with 15 bases between. Germline lookup yields CDR1 MGHDK and CDR2 SYGVNS. The CDR3 is CASRKEGLITEAFF. The CDR3 DNA follows: TGTGCCAGCAGAAAAGAGGGACTGATCACTGAAGCTTTCTTT.

This clone showed up just a few times. The chain has TRBV2 and TRBJ2-7; D remains ambiguous. CDR3 length equals 13 residues. The V end lost 3 bases, the J end lost 2 bases, and 8 bases lay between the germline ends. The germline V gene has CDR1 SNHLY and CDR2 FYNNEI. The CDR3 bases are TGTGCCAGCAGTGATTTGGCAGCCTACGAGCAGTACTTC. Its translation: CASSDLAAYEQYF.

The chain couples TRBV5-1 to TRBJ1-1, with D perhaps matching TRBD1 (6 bases). This CDR3 is built from 15 residues. Germline CDR1 SGHRS, CDR2 YFSETQ. Trimming shortened V by 5 bases and J by 7 bases, and 21 bases separated the two germline ends. CDR3 residues: CASRAVGGDHGEAFF. CDR3 sequence (DNA): TGCGCCAGCAGAGCAGTAGGGGGTGATCATGGTGAAGCTTTCTTT.

This clone appeared a single time. This chain links TRBV28 with TRBJ1-1; possible D gene TRBD1, 5 bases. CDR1 is MDHEN and CDR2 is SYDVKM in the germline V gene. The CDR3 has 14 amino acids. V lost 3 bases, J lost 0 bases, and 8 bases lay in between. This CDR3 is CASSFHRMNTEAFF. Here the CDR3 DNA reads TGTGCCAGCAGTTTCCACAGGATGAACACTGAAGCTTTCTTT.

This clone was detected only once. The V and J genes are TRBV4-2 and TRBJ2-1; 8 positions match TRBD1. The V segment lost 5 bases and the J segment 5 bases; nucleotides outside the gene matches: 5. Per germline, CDR1 LGHNA and CDR2 YNFKEQ. The CDR3 covers 14 residues. The CDR3 region has the DNA TGTGCCAGCAGCGAGGGACAGGCCCACAATGAGCAGTTCTTC. Translating gives CASSEGQAHNEQFF.

This clone was counted between two and nine times. The chain has TRBV6-6 and TRBJ2-7; D uncertain. Germline CDR1 and CDR2: MNHNY and SVGAGI (reference sequence). The CDR3 length is 11 residues. Deletions cut 4 bases from V and 3 bases from J, with 4 bases between. The CDR3 here is CASSSIYEQYF. The CDR3, as DNA: TGTGCCAGCAGTTCAATCTACGAGCAGTACTTC.

The chain employs TRBV7-2 and TRBJ2-7; D is possibly TRBD2 (5 bases). CDR1 and CDR2 from the germline V gene are SGHTA and FQGNSA. The V gene lost 4 bases and the J gene lost 3 bases, with 10 bases spanning the gap. The CDR3 is 13 amino acids. The CDR3 here is CASSSRGYYEQYF. CDR3 DNA sequence: TGTGCCAGCAGCTCTAGAGGGTACTACGAGCAGTACTTC.

The rearrangement uses TRBV5-1 and TRBJ1-3, with D unresolved. CDR3 length: 16 amino acids. Germline V lookup: CDR1 SGHRS, CDR2 YFSETQ. V shed 4 bases and J shed 0 bases, with 14 bases lying between them. The CDR3 DNA reads TGCGCCAGCAGCCCGACCGCCGGGAGCTCTGGAAACACCATATATTTT. It is translated as CASSPTAGSSGNTIYF.

The chain carries TRBV7-2 and TRBJ2-3, with no clear D. V gave up 2 bases and J gave up 4 bases, with 10 bases separating them. Germline V gives CDR1 SGHTA, CDR2 FQGNSA. The CDR3 loop spans 14 amino acids. The CDR3 DNA follows: TGTGCCAGCAGCTTAACCCCAGTGGCAGATACGCAGTATTTT. This encodes CASSLTPVADTQYF.

The CDR3, as DNA: TGTGCCAGCAGTTTATATCAGGCCCTAGCCTCTGGAAACACCATATATTTT. Residues: CASSLYQALASGNTIYF. The J gene is TRBJ1-3, the V gene TRBV28; D remains unclear. Germline assignment: CDR1 MDHEN and CDR2 SYDVKM. CDR3 size: 17 residues. V lost 1 base, J lost 0 bases, and 13 bases lay in between.

J is TRBJ2-7 and V is TRBV18, with 9 bases aligning to TRBD2. J lost 2 bases, V lost 4 bases, and 3 bases had no gene match. The CDR3 runs to 14 residues. Germline CDR1 is KGHSH and CDR2 is LQKENI. The CDR3 spells CASSLIAGAYEQYF. The CDR3, as DNA: TGTGCCAGCTCACTTATAGCGGGAGCCTACGAGCAGTACTTC. Full variable domain (missing parts from reference TRBV18 and TRBJ2-7): NAGVMQNPRHLVRRRGQEARLRCSPMKGHSHVYWYRQLPEEGLKFMVYLQKENIIDESGMPKERFSAEFPKEGPSILRIQQVVRGDSAAYFCASSLIAGAYEQYFGPGTRLTVT.

The rearrangement uses TRBV7-9 and TRBJ2-1, with 10 bases aligning to TRBD1. The CDR3 extends over 16 amino acids. V lost 3 bases to trimming and J lost 8 bases; unmatched junction nucleotides: 10. Germline CDR1 and CDR2: SEHNR and FQNEAQ (reference sequence). CDR3 in DNA: TGTGCCAGCAGCTTCCTCCGGGACAGGGGCGCCGATGAGCAGTTCTTC. It yields the protein CASSFLRDRGADEQFF. The complete variable domain, with remaining parts taken from reference TRBV7-9 and TRBJ2-1, reads DTGVSQNPRHKITKRGQNVTFRCDPISEHNRLYWYRQTLGQGPEFLTYFQNEAQLEKSRLLSDRFSAERPKGSFSTLEIQRTEQGDSAMYLCASSFLRDRGADEQFFGPGTRLTVL.

This clone was counted between two and nine times. V usage is TRBV7-7 and J usage is TRBJ2-7; D might be TRBD1 (5 bases). The germline CDR1 and CDR2 sequences are SSHAT and FNYEAQ (reference sequence). The CDR3 contains 15 residues. V lost 0 bases to trimming and J lost 1 base, with 10 bases between them. CDR3 residues: CASSLALTVSYEQYF. The CDR3 coding sequence is TGTGCCAGCAGCTTAGCGCTGACAGTTTCCTACGAGCAGTACTTC.

About this clone: The germline gene is not matched at one end of the junction; a read error may be the cause. This sequence joins TRBV19 and TRBJ2-1, with 7 bases lining up with TRBD2. Germline CDR1 and CDR2: LNHDA and SQIVND (reference sequence). The CDR3 consists of 11 residues. CDR3 nucleotides: TGTGCCAGTAGTATAGGGGAGGGTGCGGTCTTC. This gives the protein CASSIGEGAVF.

The gene calls are TRBV6-1 and TRBJ1-5; no definite D call. The CDR3 length is 16 residues. V was cut by 1 base and J by 4 bases, with 14 bases left in between. Per germline, CDR1 MNHNS and CDR2 SASEGT. The CDR3 is CASSEGVFGANQPQHF. The CDR3 region has the DNA TGTGCCAGCAGTGAAGGGGTTTTTGGAGCGAATCAGCCCCAGCATTTT.

The chain couples TRBV30 to TRBJ2-7; unclear D gene. The CDR3 runs to 11 residues. Germline CDR1 GTSNPN, CDR2 SVGIG (reference sequence). Trimming took 4 bases from V and 3 from J, leaving 7 bases between them. DNA of the CDR3: TGTGCCTGGACGGCAGGCTACGAGCAGTACTTC. Amino acid sequence: CAWTAGYEQYF.

The chain combines TRBV5-1 with TRBJ1-2; tentatively, D is TRBD1 (6 bases). This CDR3 comprises 12 residues. Germline V gene lookup returns CDR1 SGHRS and CDR2 YFSETQ. V dropped 7 bases and J dropped 8 bases, with 15 bases sitting between them. The CDR3 spells CASSEDREGYTF. CDR3 nucleotide sequence: TGCGCCAGCTCGGAGGACAGAGAAGGCTACACCTTC. The variable domain in full, completed from reference TRBV5-1 and TRBJ1-2, reads KAGVTQTPRYLIKTRGQQVTLSCSPISGHRSVSWYQQTPGQGLQFLFEYFSETQRNKGNFPGRFSGRQFSNSRSEMNVSTLELGDSALYLCASSEDREGYTFGSGTRLTVV.

This clone was detected only once. This rearrangement joins TRBV4-1 to TRBJ2-7; 8 bases agree with TRBD1. Germline lookup yields CDR1 MGHRA and CDR2 YSYEKL. With 5 bases clipped from V and 5 bases from J, the junction kept 8 bases outside the gene matches. CDR3 length: 14 amino acids. The CDR3 loop is CASSDPGQGDEQYF. The CDR3 DNA sequence: TGCGCCAGCAGCGACCCTGGACAGGGTGACGAGCAGTACTTC.